These T cell receptor beta chains were read from a single sample in a study of immune evolution from preneoplasia to lung adenocarcinoma. Only in-frame clones appear in the TCRdb table, and some are missing; sequencing was by immunoSEQ multiplex PCR. Of fewer than 12,000 clones in the sample, approximately 80% were seen once. Sequencing was carried out using FFPE minimally invasive lung adenocarcinoma tissue. Source of these receptors: a person aged 65-85 years with lung adenocarcinoma. The CDR3 runs from the conserved cysteine through the conserved F or W. The D gene is left open where the match is weak. Part of the rows lack a size; the others show once, few, many or a class for expanded clones.

NA,NA,TRBV2,TRBJ2-3,TGTGCCAGCAGTGAAGCGATAAGGAGTCGCACAGATACGCAGTATTTT,CASSEAIRSRTDTQYF
NA,NA,TRBV4-1,TRBJ1-3,TGCGCCAGCAGCCAGGCGGCTGGAAACACCATATATTTT,CASSQAAGNTIYF
NA,NA,TRBV7-9,TRBJ2-7,TGTGCCAGCAGCTCGACAGCCAAGCAGTACTTC,CASSSTAKQYF
few,TRBD1,TRBV5-8,TRBJ2-6,TGTGCCAGCAGCTTTAGGACAGGTCTGGCTGGGGCCAACGTCCTGACTTTC,CASSFRTGLAGANVLTF
NA,TRBD1,TRBV10-3,TRBJ1-1,TGTGCCATTCAGGGGGATACTGAAGCTTTCTTT,CAIQGDTEAFF
NA,NA,TRBV7-3,TRBJ2-5,TGTGCCAGCAGCCCCAAGTCTAGCCGAGGGGCCCAAGAGACCCAGTACTTC,CASSPKSSRGAQETQYF
few,NA,TRBV6-5,TRBJ1-2,TGTGCCAGCAGTTCAGGGTCCGGTGGCTACACCTTC,CASSSGSGGYTF
NA,TRBD2,TRBV15,TRBJ2-3,TGTGCCACCAGCAAGGTCCCGGGACTAGCGGGTTCGGGTGGGACAGATACGCAGTATTTT,CATSKVPGLAGSGGTDTQYF
NA,TRBD1,TRBV6-1,TRBJ1-2,TGTGCCAGCAGGAGGACAGGGGGCGGCTACACCTTC,CASRRTGGGYTF
NA,NA,TRBV18,TRBJ1-1,TGTGCCAGCTCACCACCCCTCAGGGACACTGAAGCTTTCTTT,CASSPPLRDTEAFF
NA,NA,TRBV19,TRBJ1-1,TGTGCCAGTAGTCCTCCGAAGGGTGGTACTGAAGCTTTCTTT,CASSPPKGGTEAFF
once,NA,TRBV6-5,TRBJ1-1,TGTGCCACAGGGAAGGGGAACACTGAAGCTTTCTTT,CATGKGNTEAFF
NA,TRBD1,TRBV27,TRBJ2-5,TGTGCCAGCAGTTTATTAGGGGGCGCGAGGGGAGAGACCCAGTACTTC,CASSLLGGARGETQYF
NA,NA,TRBV6-5,TRBJ2-6,TGTGCCGTACAGACGAAAGGGGCCAACGTCCTGACTTTC,CAVQTKGANVLTF
NA,NA,TRBV5-1,TRBJ1-6,TGCGCCAGCAGCTTGGAGCCAGGGACTGGTTCACCCCTCCACTTT,CASSLEPGTGSPLHF
NA,NA,TRBV6-5,TRBJ1-1,TGTGCCAGCAGTTACTCTGTGAACACTGAAGCTTTCTTT,CASSYSVNTEAFF
NA,NA,TRBV28,TRBJ1-1,TGTGCCACCCGGAGGGGAGGAACGAACACTGAAGCTTTCTTT,CATRRGGTNTEAFF
NA,TRBD1,TRBV6-1,TRBJ2-1,TGTGCCAGCAGTCCAACATGGACAGGGGATGAGCAGTTCTTC,CASSPTWTGDEQFF
NA,NA,TRBV28,TRBJ2-3,TGTGCCAGCACCCTCGGGGGTATAGCAGATACGCAGTATTTT,CASTLGGIADTQYF
NA,NA,TRBV5-6,TRBJ2-5,TGTGCCAGCAGCCCAGAGCAGCTAGCCCAAGAGACCCAGTACTTC,CASSPEQLAQETQYF
NA,NA,TRBV10-3,TRBJ2-1,TGTGCCATCAGTAGAGGACAGCCCGGGGATGATGAGCAGTTCTTC,CAISRGQPGDDEQFF
NA,TRBD2,TRBV19,TRBJ2-5,TGTGCCAGTAGTAGGACTAGCGGGGTAGGGGAGACCCAGTACTTC,CASSRTSGVGETQYF
NA,NA,TRBV15,TRBJ2-1,TGTGCCACCAGAGGGGGGGACTCCTACAATGAGCAGTTCTTC,CATRGGDSYNEQFF
few,NA,TRBV28,TRBJ1-2,TGTGCCAGCAGTCCCCCGGAGGGGGGGGGCGGGTATGGCTACACCTTC,CASSPPEGGGGYGYTF
few,TRBD2,TRBV30,TRBJ2-7,TGTGCCGGAGAGGTGGGAGCACTAGCGGGAGTCGGCGAGCAGTACTTC,CAGEVGALAGVGEQYF
NA,TRBD2,TRBV2,TRBJ2-5,TGTGCCAGCAGAAGACTAGCGGGGGGCGGGGAGACCCAGTACTTC,CASRRLAGGGETQYF
NA,NA,TRBV18,TRBJ2-5,TGTGCCAGCTCACCAAACATTGGAGAGACCCAGTACTTC,CASSPNIGETQYF
NA,NA,TRBV28,TRBJ2-6,TGTGCCAGCAGGAAAGACCCGACAGGTACCAACGTCCTGACTTTC,CASRKDPTGTNVLTF
NA,NA,TRBV5-8,TRBJ2-5,TGTGCCAGCAGCTACACCCCCGGGGAGACCCAGTACTTC,CASSYTPGETQYF
NA,NA,TRBV6-1,TRBJ2-2,TGTGCCAGCAGACCCGGGGGCGCGGACACCGGGGAGCTGTTTTTT,CASRPGGADTGELFF
NA,NA,TRBV6-1,TRBJ2-2,TGTGCCAGCAGTGACATAGGCGGGGAGCTGTTTTTT,CASSDIGGELFF
NA,NA,TRBV6-1,TRBJ1-4,TGTGCCAGCAGCAATCAAGAAAAACTGTTTTTT,CASSNQEKLFF
few,NA,TRBV5-1,TRBJ2-6,TGCGCCAGCAGCTTGCTTGGGGCCAACGTCCTGACTTTC,CASSLLGANVLTF
few,NA,TRBV27,TRBJ2-5,TGTGCCAGCAGTCCGCGACAGGTCCAGGAGACCCAGTACTTC,CASSPRQVQETQYF
NA,NA,TRBV7-3,TRBJ2-1,TGTGCCAGCAGCCCGATACTCGGGGGCATCAGCTCCTACAATGAGCAGTTCTTC,CASSPILGGISSYNEQFF
NA,NA,TRBV19,TRBJ2-1,TGTGCCAGTAGTGGGTACACCGGGACCACAAAAAATGAGCAGTTCTTC,CASSGYTGTTKNEQFF
NA,NA,TRBV10-3,TRBJ2-7,TGTGCCATCAGTGAGAGGGACTTGGGCTACGAGCAGTACTTC,CAISERDLGYEQYF
NA,NA,TRBV6-1,TRBJ2-2,TGTGCCAGCAGTGAAGTGCAGGGAAGCACCGGGGAGCTGTTTTTT,CASSEVQGSTGELFF
once,NA,TRBV29-1,TRBJ1-1,TGCAGCTTCCGGGGGCAGACAGCTGAAGCTTTCTTT,CSFRGQTAEAFF
NA,NA,TRBV30,TRBJ1-6,TGTGCCACCCGCCGGACGCGGAGCTCCTATAATTCACCCCTCCACTTT,CATRRTRSSYNSPLHF
NA,TRBD2,TRBV2,TRBJ2-2,TGTGCCAGCAGTGAAGCGCGGACTAGCGTTGGGGAGCTGTTTTTT,CASSEARTSVGELFF
few,NA,TRBV29-1,TRBJ1-1,TGCAGCGTTGAAGGGCTAGGGGAGGGACCTGAAGCTTTCTTT,CSVEGLGEGPEAFF
NA,NA,TRBV30,TRBJ1-3,TGTGCCTGGAGTACCCAGGTCGGGTCGAACACCATATATTTT,CAWSTQVGSNTIYF
NA,NA,TRBV1,TRBJ2-7,TGCACCAGCAGCCATCCCAGGACTAGCGGGGGGGCAATTTACGAGCAGTACTTC,CTSSHPRTSGGAIYEQYF
few,TRBD2,TRBV27,TRBJ2-3,TGTGCCAGCAGTTTAAGTCAACTAGCGCAAACGCAGTATTTT,CASSLSQLAQTQYF